This entry lists 7 T cell receptor beta chains sequenced from one sample in a study of cytomegalovirus exposure and HLA in healthy donors. Researchers ran the PCR with 60 Vbeta and 13 Jbeta primers. Clones were sequenced by immunoSEQ multiplex PCR, and TCRdb holds only the in-frame ones, with some missing. Among over 200,000 clones listed, 70% to 85% were seen once. The sequenced material came from PBMCs. The receptors stem from a male donor in good health and CMV-seronegative.

This clone has more than one count but fewer than ten. The V call is TRBV13, the J call TRBJ1-1; no firm D call. CDR1 PRHDT and CDR2 FYEKMQ come from the germline V gene (reference sequence). The CDR3 length is 13 residues. The V end lost 5 bases, the J end lost 0 bases, and 7 bases lay between the germline ends. CDR3 loop: CASSAAVNTEAFF. The CDR3 nucleotides read TGTGCCAGCAGCGCCGCAGTGAACACTGAAGCTTTCTTT.

The chain uses TRBV19 and TRBJ1-5; 9 bases line up with TRBD1. CDR1 and CDR2 from the germline V gene are LNHDA and SQIVND (reference sequence). The CDR3 extends over 15 amino acids. V gave up 3 bases and J gave up 1 base; unmatched junction bases: 1. CDR3 sequence (DNA): TGTGCCAGTAGTATGACAGGGGGGAGCAATCAGCCCCAGCATTTT. Translated: CASSMTGGSNQPQHF.

The chain recombines TRBV19 with TRBJ2-7; 8 positions match TRBD1. Trimming cost V 11 bases and J 4 bases; bases outside gene matches: 10. Germline V CDR1 and CDR2: LNHDA, SQIVND (reference sequence). The CDR3 has 13 amino acids. CDR3 in DNA: TGTGCCGCCGCGCCCGGGACAGGTTACGAGCAGTACTTC. It translates to CAAAPGTGYEQYF.

This chain links TRBV6-1 with TRBJ1-1; TRBD1 might be the D (6 bases). Trimming took off 4 bases at V and 4 bases at J, with 10 bases between the two ends. Germline-derived CDR1 and CDR2 are MNHNS and SASEGT. This CDR3 is 13 amino acids long. CDR3 amino acids: CASSALTGTEAFF. CDR3 DNA: TGTGCCAGCAGTGCTCTGACAGGCACTGAAGCTTTCTTT.

The sample holds one count of this clone. CDR3 protein: CASRATGLNYGYTF. Here the CDR3 DNA reads TGTGCCAGCAGGGCGACAGGGTTAAACTATGGCTACACCTTC. The chain links TRBV28 to TRBJ1-2; TRBD1 agrees at 7 bases. This CDR3 is built from 14 residues. CDR1 MDHEN and CDR2 SYDVKM come from the germline V gene. J was trimmed by 2 bases and V by 6 bases; bases with no gene match: 6.

The genes are TRBV7-9 and TRBJ2-5; TRBD1 aligns across 12 bases. V gave up 1 base and J gave up 5 bases; unmatched junction bases: 8. Germline V gene sequence: CDR1 SEHNR, CDR2 FQNEAQ (reference sequence). CDR3 length: 17 residues. The CDR3 nucleotides read TGTGCCAGCAGCTTAGGGGACAGGGGGCACTTCGGGGAGACCCAGTACTTC. Translated, it gives CASSLGDRGHFGETQYF.

The chain is built from TRBV14 and TRBJ2-3; 12 bases match TRBD2. CDR3 length: 17 residues. V was pared by 1 base and J by 3 bases, with 5 bases of the junction left unmatched. The germline CDR1 and CDR2 sequences are SGHDN and FVKESK. The CDR3 region is CASSQGLAGGRTDTQYF. The CDR3 DNA sequence: TGTGCCAGCAGCCAAGGTCTAGCGGGAGGGCGGACAGATACGCAGTATTTT.